This entry is about one T cell receptor beta chain. As yet, its antigen is unknown. The germline gives CDR1 GTSNPN, CDR2 SVGIG (reference sequence). This CDR3 is built from 15 residues. V lost 1 base, J lost 11 bases, and 23 bases lay in between. This specimen belongs to a study of shared clonotypes between healthy human individuals. Study findings and constraints: A small donor pool kept down the genetic and exposure-history diversity that was represented. Even with large depth, rarefaction showed that sorted-subset sequencing was incomplete.

Here immunoSEQ multiplex PCR was the method, and the copy in TCRdb shows in-frame clones only, minus some. The table lists some 320,000 clones, roughly 84% of them singletons. The clonotype comes from a man younger than 30 in good health. The rearrangement joins TRBV30 to TRBJ1-1; TRBD1 might be the D (5 bases). Material for sequencing was memory CD8+ T cells sorted from blood. Subset noted: CD45RO+ cells pooled with CCR7-negative TemRA cells. CDR3 residues: CAWSEEEGPLRTAFF. The CDR3 region has the DNA TGTGCCTGGAGTGAGGAAGAGGGACCCCTCCGCACTGCTTTCTTT.